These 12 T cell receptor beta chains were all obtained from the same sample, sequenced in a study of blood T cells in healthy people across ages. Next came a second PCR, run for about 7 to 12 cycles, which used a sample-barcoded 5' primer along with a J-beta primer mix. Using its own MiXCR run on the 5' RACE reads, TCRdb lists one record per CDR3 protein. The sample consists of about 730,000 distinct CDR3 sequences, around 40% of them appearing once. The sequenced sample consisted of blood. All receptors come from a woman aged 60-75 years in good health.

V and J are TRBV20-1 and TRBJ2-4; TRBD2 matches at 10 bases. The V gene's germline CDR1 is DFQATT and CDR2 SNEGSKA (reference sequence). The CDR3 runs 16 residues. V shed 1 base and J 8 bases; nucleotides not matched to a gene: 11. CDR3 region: CSARVPSGGFTDIQYF. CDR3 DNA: TGCAGTGCTAGAGTGCCTAGCGGGGGCTTTACGGACATTCAGTACTTC.

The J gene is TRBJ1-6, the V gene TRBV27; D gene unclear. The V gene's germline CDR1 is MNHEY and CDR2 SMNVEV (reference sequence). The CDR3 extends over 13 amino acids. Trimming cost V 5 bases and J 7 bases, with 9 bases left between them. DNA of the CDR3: TGTGCCAGCAGTCGCCGACAAAATTCACCCCTCCACTTT. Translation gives CASSRRQNSPLHF.

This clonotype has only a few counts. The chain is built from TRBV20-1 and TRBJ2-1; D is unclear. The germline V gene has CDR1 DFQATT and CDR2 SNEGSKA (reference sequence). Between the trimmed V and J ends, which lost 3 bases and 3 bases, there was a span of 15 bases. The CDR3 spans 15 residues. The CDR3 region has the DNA TGCAGTGCTAGCGAAACGAGGATATTCTACAATGAGCAGTTCTTC. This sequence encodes CSASETRIFYNEQFF.

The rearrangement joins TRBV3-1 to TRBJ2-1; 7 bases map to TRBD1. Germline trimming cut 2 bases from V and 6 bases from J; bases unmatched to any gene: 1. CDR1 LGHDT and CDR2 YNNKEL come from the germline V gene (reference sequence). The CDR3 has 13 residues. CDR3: CASSQRQGNEQFF. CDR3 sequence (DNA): TGTGCCAGCAGCCAACGACAGGGCAATGAGCAGTTCTTC.

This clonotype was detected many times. CDR3 sequence (DNA): TGTGCCAGCAGCCGATCAGGCCCTACCTACGAGCAGTACTTC. As protein: CASSRSGPTYEQYF. The chain combines TRBV7-3 with TRBJ2-7; D unclear. CDR1 is SGHTA, CDR2 FQGTGA, per germline. V lost 5 bases to trimming and J lost 2 bases, with 13 bases between them. CDR3 length equals 14 residues.

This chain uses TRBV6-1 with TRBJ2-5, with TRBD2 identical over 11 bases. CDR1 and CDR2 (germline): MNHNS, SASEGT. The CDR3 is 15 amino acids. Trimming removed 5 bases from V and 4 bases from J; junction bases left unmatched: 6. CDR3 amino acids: CASSLAGGTSETQYF. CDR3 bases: TGTGCCAGCAGTTTAGCGGGGGGGACGTCAGAGACCCAGTACTTC.

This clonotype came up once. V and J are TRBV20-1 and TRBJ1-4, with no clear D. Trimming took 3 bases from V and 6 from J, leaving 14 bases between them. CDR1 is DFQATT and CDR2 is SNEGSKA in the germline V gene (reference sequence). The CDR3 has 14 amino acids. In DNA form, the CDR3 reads TGCAGTGCTAGTTTGGGATCGGCTGATGAAAAACTGTTTTTT. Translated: CSASLGSADEKLFF.

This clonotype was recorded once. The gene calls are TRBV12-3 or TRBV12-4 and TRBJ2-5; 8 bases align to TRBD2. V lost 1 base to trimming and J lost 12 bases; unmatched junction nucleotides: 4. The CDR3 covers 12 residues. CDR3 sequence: CASSLVLAEKYF. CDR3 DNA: TGTGCCAGCAGTTTAGTACTAGCGGAGAAGTACTTC.

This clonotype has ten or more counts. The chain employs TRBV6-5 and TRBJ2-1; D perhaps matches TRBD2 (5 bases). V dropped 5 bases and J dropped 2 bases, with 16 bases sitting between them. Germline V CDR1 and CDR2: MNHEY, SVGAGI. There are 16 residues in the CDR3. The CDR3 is CASSQDYQLTYNEQFF. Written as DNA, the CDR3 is TGTGCCAGCAGTCAAGACTACCAACTTACCTACAATGAGCAGTTCTTC.

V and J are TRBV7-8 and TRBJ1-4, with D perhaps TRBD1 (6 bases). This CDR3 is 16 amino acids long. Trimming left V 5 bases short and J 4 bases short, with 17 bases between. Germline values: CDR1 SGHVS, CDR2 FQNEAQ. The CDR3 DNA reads TGTGCCAGCAGCAGAGGAGGTTCAGGGGATAATGAAAAACTGTTTTTT. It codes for CASSRGGSGDNEKLFF.

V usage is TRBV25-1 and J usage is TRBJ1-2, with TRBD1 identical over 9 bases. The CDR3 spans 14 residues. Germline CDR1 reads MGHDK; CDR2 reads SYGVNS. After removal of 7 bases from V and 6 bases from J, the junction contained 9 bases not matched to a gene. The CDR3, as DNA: TGTGCCAGCACCGAAACAGGGGGCAAGGATGGCTACACCTTC. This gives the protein CASTETGGKDGYTF.

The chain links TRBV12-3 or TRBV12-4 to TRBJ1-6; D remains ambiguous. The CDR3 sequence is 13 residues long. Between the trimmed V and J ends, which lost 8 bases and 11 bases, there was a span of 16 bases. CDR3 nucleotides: TGTGCCAGCGGATCCAACTTCGGAACACCCCTCCACTTT. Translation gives CASGSNFGTPLHF.